Given below is one TCR beta chain in context. Its antigen is unidentified. The junction had 8 bases not matched to a gene; V was cut back by 0 bases and J by 2 bases. CDR1 is SGDLS and CDR2 is YYNGEE in the germline V gene. The CDR3 covers 18 residues. The data are from a study of shared clonotypes between healthy human individuals. The overall study: The study used three CD4 naive, three CD4 memory, two CD8 naive and one CD8 memory plate per donor. Study results and caveats: Around 5.4% of naive CD4 clonotypes were common to a few donors. Among donors, sharing of clonotypes was expected to be affected by sequencing depth.

Sequencing was at deep level. Clones were read by immunoSEQ multiplex PCR, and TCRdb kept only the in-frame ones, dropping some. The data hold about 2 million clones, with approximately 95% observed a single time. This clonotype was sampled from a young man in good health. This chain connects TRBV9 to TRBJ2-3; TRBD2 matches at 11 bases. Sequencing was performed on naive CD4+ T cells sorted from blood. Subset noted: CD45RA+ positively selected. Here the CDR3 DNA reads TGTGCCAGCAGCGTAGGGGCTAGCGGGAGGTCCATCACAGATACGCAGTATTTT. Translating it yields CASSVGASGRSITDTQYF. Variable domain in full (rest from reference TRBV9 and TRBJ2-3): DSGVTQTPKHLITATGQRVTLRCSPRSGDLSVYWYQQSLDQGLQFLIQYYNGEERAKGNILERFSAQQFPDLHSELNLSSLELGDSALYFCASSVGASGRSITDTQYFGPGTRLTVL.